This T cell receptor beta chain was recorded in a study of Graves' ophthalmopathy and Graves' hyperthyroidism. Germline V gene lookup returns CDR1 SNHLY and CDR2 FYNNEI. This CDR3 contains 16 residues. The V and J ends lost 4 bases and 2 bases, in that order; junction bases with no gene match: 5. This clonotype has ten or more counts. CDR3 regions of TCR beta were amplified from RNA transcripts. RT-PCR was first run with HTBI primers, then multiplex PCR in a second round. TCRdb re-derived calls from the multiplex PCR reads in MiXCR, one entry per CDR3 protein. Among 650,000 to 900,000 distinct CDR3 sequences listed, roughly 41% were seen once.

The receptor was derived from an adult man with Graves' ophthalmopathy. V is TRBV2 and J is TRBJ2-6; TRBD1 matches 7 bases. Sequenced input: peripheral blood. In DNA, the CDR3 is TGTGCCAGCAGTGGCCCAGGGGGAACTGGGGCCAACGTCCTGACTTTC. Amino acid sequence: CASSGPGGTGANVLTF. The full variable domain, completed using reference TRBV2 and TRBJ2-6, is EPEVTQTPSHQVTQMGQEVILRCVPISNHLYFYWYRQILGQKVEFLVSFYNNEISEKSEIFDDQFSVERPDGSNFTLKIRSTKLEDSAMYFCASSGPGGTGANVLTFGAGSRLTVL.